This TCR beta chain stems from a study of T cell responses to AZD1222 COVID-19 vaccine listed by TCRdb under 2021. Notes on the research overall: TCR sequencing was performed for over 230 trial participants, of whom 207 were given two doses of AZD1222 and roughly 25 were given two doses of MenACWY control vaccine. Trial participants were enrolled by age into subgroups of 18-55, 56-69 and 70-plus years, and around 150, 28 and 57 TCR-sequenced participants, respectively, were included in these subgroups.

Comments on this clone: Its cognate antigen has yet to be identified. It has no much larger one-base neighbor in the sample; base qualities were not kept.

What the research found in general, with its limitations: The 56-69-year group was small, and its depth increase did not reach significance, likely because of low power. Reportedly, almost half of the unique spike-specific TCRs recognized epitopes lying outside the regions that are mutated in the B.1.351 and B.1.1.7 variants. Conclusions about previously exposed vaccinees are limited, since just a handful of AZD1222 recipients were seropositive for SARS-CoV-2 at baseline. After two AZD1222 doses, spike-specific TCR breadth and depth were significantly higher than at day 0 and than in MenACWY recipients. CD4 TCRs associated with the vaccine covered the entire spike protein, and the dominant responses were in regions 160-218 and 743-854. Because no day 14 peak-response samples were available, repertoires were characterized only after the peak T cell response. Participants were mostly white British, with more females than males. The authors suggested clonal diversity may have been underestimated.

The CDR3, from cysteine to phenylalanine, totals 16 residues. The DNA shown is the 48-base CDR3, in frame from base 1. The CDR3 regions of human TCRbeta chains were analyzed by immunosequencing. The published analysis was carried out like this. Repertoire TCRs were checked for matches against a reference library of SARS-CoV-2-specific TCRs that had been generated using the MIRA antigen-specificity platform. Breadth was defined as the fraction of unique TCRs that were SARS-CoV-2-associated. Depth was defined as the fraction of total T cells that were SARS-CoV-2-associated. Using the MIRA data, each spike-specific TCR was assigned both to the spike region to which the TCR was reactive and to a CD4 or CD8 class. Log10-transformed breadth and depth values were compared by one-way ANOVA with Sidak's multiple comparisons tests. In its TCRdb copy, this immuneACCESS table keeps in-frame sequences only and misses some clones. Where compared with another copy, unresolved V genes explain less than half of these, and the others have no known cause. Clone size and the V and J calls come from that table; the DNA yielded D and trimming. The sample profile shows 95,000 to 110,000 clones; around nine tenths of them were found once. More than 2.5% of the sample lies in the top ten.

According to the study, the label for this sample's time point signals: about 28 days (+/-7) after the second vaccine dose. This sample's treatment or condition label indicates: meningococcal conjugate vaccine given as trial control. Vaccinee samples were obtained from the UK trials COV001 and COV002, which included a single-blind randomized controlled phase 2/3 trial of AZD1222 (ChAdOx1 nCoV-19) in healthy adults. Trial participant PBMC samples were collected at day 0 and day 28 after the second dose for TCRbeta chain sequencing. Sequenced material: peripheral blood, taken 28 days after the second dose of the MenACWY control vaccine. The sequence derives from an adult who received the MenACWY meningococcal vaccine as a control. Here the chain combines TRBV21-1 and TRBJ1-1. TRBV21-1 is a recognized pseudogene. CDR3 loop: CASSARGGGASTEAFF. The base sequence is TGTGCCAGCAGCGCGAGGGGAGGGGGCGCTTCCACTGAAGCTTTCTTT.